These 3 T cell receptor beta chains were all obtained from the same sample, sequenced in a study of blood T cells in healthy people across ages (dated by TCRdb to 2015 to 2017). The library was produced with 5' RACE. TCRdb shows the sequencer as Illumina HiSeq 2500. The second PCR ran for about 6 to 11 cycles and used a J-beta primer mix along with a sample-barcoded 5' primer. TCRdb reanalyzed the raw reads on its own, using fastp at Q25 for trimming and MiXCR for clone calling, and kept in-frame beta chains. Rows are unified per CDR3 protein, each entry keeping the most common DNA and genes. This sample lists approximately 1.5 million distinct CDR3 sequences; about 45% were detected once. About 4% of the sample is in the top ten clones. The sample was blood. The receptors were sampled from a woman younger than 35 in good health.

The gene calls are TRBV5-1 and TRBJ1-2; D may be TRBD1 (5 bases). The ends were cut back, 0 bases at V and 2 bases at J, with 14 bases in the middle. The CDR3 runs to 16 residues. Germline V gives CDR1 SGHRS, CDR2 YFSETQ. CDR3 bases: TGCGCCAGCAGCTTGGCGGACATGACCTTAAACTATGGCTACACCTTC. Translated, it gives CASSLADMTLNYGYTF. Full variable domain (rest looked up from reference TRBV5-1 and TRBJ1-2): KAGVTQTPRYLIKTRGQQVTLSCSPISGHRSVSWYQQTPGQGLQFLFEYFSETQRNKGNFPGRFSGRQFSNSRSEMNVSTLELGDSALYLCASSLADMTLNYGYTFGSGTRLTVV.

CDR3 residues: CASSSPPGLAATTGELFF. The CDR3 bases are TGCGCCAGCAGCTCCCCCCCGGGACTAGCGGCCACCACCGGGGAGCTGTTTTTT. The chain carries TRBV5-1 and TRBJ2-2; 11 bases match TRBD2. The germline CDR1 and CDR2 sequences are SGHRS and YFSETQ. V trimming: 3 bases; J trimming: 4 bases; junction bases outside the gene matches: 11. The CDR3 runs to 18 residues. Using reference TRBV5-1 and TRBJ2-2 for the parts outside the CDR3, the full variable domain is KAGVTQTPRYLIKTRGQQVTLSCSPISGHRSVSWYQQTPGQGLQFLFEYFSETQRNKGNFPGRFSGRQFSNSRSEMNVSTLELGDSALYLCASSSPPGLAATTGELFFGEGSRLTVL.

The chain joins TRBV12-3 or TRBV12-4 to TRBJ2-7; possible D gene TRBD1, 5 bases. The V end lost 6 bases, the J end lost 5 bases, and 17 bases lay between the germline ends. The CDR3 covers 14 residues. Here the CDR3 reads CASRINGALHEQYF. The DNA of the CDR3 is TGTGCCAGCAGAATTAATGGGGCGCTCCACGAGCAGTACTTC.